These 22 T cell receptor beta chains were all obtained from the same sample, sequenced in a study of T cell repertoires in ileal Crohn's disease. The data were produced by immunoSEQ multiplex PCR, yet TCRdb's version contains in-frame clones alone and is incomplete. The sample shows 17,000 or so clones, around 88% of them seen only once. The specimen was ileal tissue. The source of these receptors is an adult with Crohn's disease.

This rearrangement joins TRBV6-1 to TRBJ1-5; maybe TRBD1 (6 bases). The CDR3 extends over 13 amino acids. V lost 5 bases to trimming and J lost 6 bases, with 11 bases between them. Germline CDR1 is MNHNS and CDR2 is SASEGT. CDR3 amino acids: CASSMDRSQPQHF. For the CDR3, the DNA is TGTGCCAGCAGTATGGACAGAAGTCAGCCCCAGCATTTT.

This clone was counted between two and nine times. The chain links TRBV10-2 to TRBJ2-7; perhaps TRBD1 as D (5 bases). Germline assignment: CDR1 WSHSY and CDR2 SAAADI. Trimming stripped 11 bases from V and 6 bases from J, with 20 bases between. The CDR3 is made up of 13 amino acids. DNA of the CDR3: TGCGCCGCCCTCCAGGGCTCCGGGTCCGAGCAGTACTTC. This sequence encodes CAALQGSGSEQYF.

The chain joins TRBV5-1 to TRBJ2-2, with TRBD1 as a possible D gene (5 bases). Between the trimmed V and J ends, which lost 5 bases and 5 bases, there was a span of 16 bases. The CDR3 sequence is 15 residues long. Germline CDR1 SGHRS, CDR2 YFSETQ. The CDR3 loop reads CASSGSAGSTGELFF. In DNA, the CDR3 is TGCGCCAGCAGTGGTAGTGCAGGGTCAACCGGGGAGCTGTTTTTT.

This clone was detected only once. The chain combines TRBV27 with TRBJ2-5, with 8 nucleotides matching TRBD1. CDR1 and CDR2 (germline): MNHEY, SMNVEV (reference sequence). V lost 0 bases to trimming and J lost 4 bases; unmatched junction nucleotides: 7. This CDR3 comprises 16 residues. The CDR3 protein is CASSLSWAGGGETQYF. The CDR3 bases are TGTGCCAGCAGTTTATCGTGGGCAGGGGGCGGAGAGACCCAGTACTTC.

About this clone itself: Within the sample, other DNA sequences also encode this same CDR3. CDR3 amino acids: CASSAGQGWEQYF. The CDR3 DNA is TGTGCCAGCAGTGCGGGACAGGGTTGGGAGCAGTACTTC. This chain connects TRBV6-1 to TRBJ2-7; 9 positions agree with TRBD1. Germline V gene sequence: CDR1 MNHNS, CDR2 SASEGT. This CDR3 is built from 13 residues. V was clipped by 4 bases and J by 7 bases; unmatched bases: 5.

For the CDR3, the DNA is TGTGCCAGCAGCCCCCGGACAGGGGGGAACACTGAAGCTTTCTTT. It yields the protein CASSPRTGGNTEAFF. J is TRBJ1-1 and V is TRBV6-5; 10 bases line up with TRBD1. The germline gives CDR1 MNHEY, CDR2 SVGAGI. Losses at the gene ends were 6 bases for V and 1 base for J; bases not matched to a gene: 5. This CDR3 has 15 amino acids.

This sequence joins TRBV6-5 and TRBJ2-3; TRBD2 matches at 9 bases. This CDR3 comprises 15 residues. The V gene end was trimmed by 5 bases and the J gene end by 3 bases; junction bases not matched to a gene: 6. Germline-derived CDR1 and CDR2 are MNHEY and SVGAGI. CDR3 loop: CASSTTSGSTDTQYF. The CDR3, as DNA: TGTGCCAGCAGTACGACTAGCGGATCGACAGATACGCAGTATTTT.

V usage is TRBV16 and J usage is TRBJ2-7; D is perhaps TRBD2 (6 bases). Trimming pared 0 bases from V and 1 base from J, leaving 16 bases between. CDR1 is KGHSY, CDR2 FQNENV, per germline. The CDR3 contains 17 residues. CDR3 sequence: CASSQSGGSGRSYEQYF. The CDR3 DNA sequence: TGTGCCAGCAGCCAATCGGGGGGTTCTGGCCGTTCCTACGAGCAGTACTTC.

The chain joins TRBV2 to TRBJ2-5; TRBD1 agrees at 9 bases. Trimming removed 2 bases from V and 4 bases from J; junction bases left unmatched: 8. Germline V gives CDR1 SNHLY, CDR2 FYNNEI. CDR3 length equals 16 residues. CDR3 loop: CASSEITGGFGETQYF. CDR3 nucleotides: TGTGCCAGCAGTGAAATTACAGGGGGCTTCGGAGAGACCCAGTACTTC.

The V gene is TRBV19, the J gene TRBJ2-6, with 8 bases aligning to TRBD1. The CDR3 has 17 residues. CDR1 is LNHDA, CDR2 SQIVND, per germline (reference sequence). Trimming at V came to 3 bases and at J to 2 bases, leaving 6 bases not matched to a gene. In nucleotides, the CDR3 is TGTGCCAGTAGTATTCAGGGGGCAACCACTGGGGCCAACGTCCTGACTTTC. It codes for CASSIQGATTGANVLTF.

The CDR3 nucleotides are TGCGCCAGCAGCTTGGTCCCGCCGGGGGATACGCAGTATTTT. Protein sequence: CASSLVPPGDTQYF. V is TRBV5-1 and J is TRBJ2-3; tentative D call: TRBD2 (5 bases). V was cut by 0 bases and J by 6 bases, with 11 bases left in between. Looked up from germline, CDR1 is SGHRS and CDR2 is YFSETQ. The CDR3 is 14 amino acids. The full variable domain, in which reference TRBV5-1 and TRBJ2-3 provide the parts outside the CDR3, is KAGVTQTPRYLIKTRGQQVTLSCSPISGHRSVSWYQQTPGQGLQFLFEYFSETQRNKGNFPGRFSGRQFSNSRSEMNVSTLELGDSALYLCASSLVPPGDTQYFGPGTRLTVL.

This chain uses TRBV27 with TRBJ1-2; D is possibly TRBD1 (6 bases). Germline values: CDR1 MNHEY, CDR2 SMNVEV (reference sequence). This CDR3 comprises 17 residues. V was pared by 6 bases and J by 0 bases, with 20 bases between. DNA for the CDR3: TGTGCCAGCAGCCGAACGACAGGAGCTACCTCTAACTATGGCTACACCTTC. This codes for CASSRTTGATSNYGYTF.

This chain links TRBV7-6 with TRBJ2-3, with 9 nucleotides matching TRBD2. Trimming at V came to 5 bases and at J to 4 bases, leaving 10 bases not matched to a gene. Germline-derived CDR1 and CDR2 are SGHVS and FNYEAQ. The CDR3 contains 16 residues. The CDR3 coding sequence is TGTGCCAGCAGCCCAATAGCGGGAGCGAGCGCAGATACGCAGTATTTT. Its protein is CASSPIAGASADTQYF.

The rearrangement links TRBV18 to TRBJ1-2; the D is unclear. The CDR3 consists of 15 residues. CDR1 is KGHSH and CDR2 is LQKENI in the germline V gene. Trimming shortened V by 3 bases and J by 0 bases, and 11 bases separated the two germline ends. For the CDR3, the DNA is TGTGCCAGCTCACCGTTAGACAACGCTAACTATGGCTACACCTTC. Translated: CASSPLDNANYGYTF.

The V and J genes are TRBV7-2 and TRBJ2-2, with D perhaps TRBD2 (5 bases). V lost 1 base and J lost 1, with 7 bases in between. In germline, CDR1 is SGHTA, CDR2 FQGNSA. The CDR3 is 15 amino acids. The chain's CDR3 is CASSLGGMNTGELFF. CDR3 DNA: TGTGCCAGCAGCTTAGGAGGGATGAACACCGGGGAGCTGTTTTTT.

This clone was observed once. J is TRBJ2-1 and V is TRBV19; 13 nucleotides agree with TRBD2. The CDR3 extends over 17 amino acids. In germline, CDR1 is LNHDA, CDR2 SQIVND (reference sequence). Trimming cost V 5 bases and J 7 bases; bases outside gene matches: 11. In nucleotides, the CDR3 is TGTGCCAGTAGTTCCGGACTAGCGGGAGCGGTGAGTAATGAGCAGTTCTTC. Translated, it gives CASSSGLAGAVSNEQFF. The full variable domain, in which reference TRBV19 and TRBJ2-1 provide the parts outside the CDR3, is DGGITQSPKYLFRKEGQNVTLSCEQNLNHDAMYWYRQDPGQGLRLIYYSQIVNDFQKGDIAEGYSVSREKKESFPLTVTSAQKNPTAFYLCASSSGLAGAVSNEQFFGPGTRLTVL.

This chain connects TRBV13 to TRBJ2-7; 15 bases line up with TRBD2. The CDR3 is made up of 17 amino acids. V trimming: 5 bases; J trimming: 2 bases; junction bases outside the gene matches: 7. Germline V gives CDR1 PRHDT, CDR2 FYEKMQ (reference sequence). CDR3 amino acids: CASSPTRTSGRAYEQYF. CDR3 DNA: TGTGCCAGCAGCCCGACACGGACTAGCGGGAGGGCCTACGAGCAGTACTTC. Full variable domain (missing parts from reference TRBV13 and TRBJ2-7): AAGVIQSPRHLIKEKRETATLKCYPIPRHDTVYWYQQGPGQDPQFLISFYEKMQSDKGSIPDRFSAQQFSDYHSELNMSSLELGDSALYFCASSPTRTSGRAYEQYFGPGTRLTVT.

The rearrangement joins TRBV25-1 to TRBJ1-1; the match to TRBD1 covers 7 bases. CDR3 length: 14 residues. Unmatched junction bases numbered 8, after V lost 6 bases and J lost 4 bases. Germline V CDR1 and CDR2: MGHDK, SYGVNS. The CDR3 is CASSIRGLRTEAFF. The CDR3 DNA follows: TGTGCCAGCAGCATAAGGGGGCTGCGCACTGAAGCTTTCTTT.

This chain joins TRBV30 and TRBJ1-5, with 7 bases aligning to TRBD1. CDR3 length: 14 residues. The germline V gene encodes CDR1 GTSNPN and CDR2 SVGIG (reference sequence). Unmatched junction bases numbered 5, after V lost 0 bases and J lost 6 bases. The DNA for the CDR3 is TGTGCCTGGAGTGTTCGACAGGGCGGTCAGCCCCAGCATTTT. It codes for CAWSVRQGGQPQHF.

The chain couples TRBV7-9 to TRBJ1-1, with 7 bases matching TRBD1. Trimming removed 5 bases from V and 1 base from J; junction bases left unmatched: 1. The CDR3 is made up of 13 amino acids. Germline CDR1 SEHNR, CDR2 FQNEAQ (reference sequence). The CDR3 protein is CASSGQENTEAFF. In DNA, the CDR3 is TGTGCCAGCAGCGGACAGGAGAACACTGAAGCTTTCTTT.

The chain is built from TRBV18 and TRBJ2-1; TRBD2 might be the D (6 bases). Trimming stripped 1 base from V and 3 bases from J, with 19 bases between. The CDR3 is 18 amino acids. Germline V CDR1 and CDR2: KGHSH, LQKENI. CDR3 nucleotide sequence: TGTGCCAGCTCACCACAAGAATTGCGGGGCGCCTACTACAATGAGCAGTTCTTC. This codes for CASSPQELRGAYYNEQFF. The full variable domain, in which reference TRBV18 and TRBJ2-1 provide the parts outside the CDR3, is NAGVMQNPRHLVRRRGQEARLRCSPMKGHSHVYWYRQLPEEGLKFMVYLQKENIIDESGMPKERFSAEFPKEGPSILRIQQVVRGDSAAYFCASSPQELRGAYYNEQFFGPGTRLTVL.

Only one count was recorded for this clone. This chain links TRBV28 with TRBJ2-7, with 12 positions matching TRBD2. V was pared by 4 bases and J by 5 bases, with 6 bases of the junction left unmatched. Looked up from germline, CDR1 is MDHEN and CDR2 is SYDVKM. This CDR3 contains 15 residues. The CDR3 region is CASSSGLAGNDEQYF. CDR3 DNA: TGTGCCAGCAGTTCCGGACTAGCGGGAAACGACGAGCAGTACTTC.